This T cell receptor (beta chain) was recovered during a study of beta chain features in type 1 diabetes. Study information: Analysis included around 99,000,000 sorted cells drawn from all samples. Study-wide points: With patients and controls alike, PCR might favor shorter templates to an equal degree. In all four CD4+ subsets, TCRB CDR3 length was significantly, moderately reduced in type 1 diabetes. The naive, central memory and Treg TCRB repertoires showed an apparent similarity that was greater among patients than among healthy donors.

Sampling consisted of one heparinised blood draw per donor, averaging approximately 120 mL. To note about this clone: Its antigen remains unidentified.

Every bit of the isolated RNA underwent reverse transcription, so sequencing read expressed TCRB transcripts. Clones were read by immunoSEQ multiplex PCR, and TCRdb kept only the in-frame ones, dropping some. The data show about 390,000 clones, around 9.6% seen once. The sequenced sample was central memory CD4+ T cells from blood. The sequence was obtained from a man younger than 40 with type 1 diabetes.

Here the CDR3 DNA reads TGTGCCAGCAGCCCCGGGACGGCGCGGGAGCTGTTTTTT. Translation gives CASSPGTARELFF. This chain uses TRBV6-1 with TRBJ2-2; D is possibly TRBD1 or TRBD2 (5 bases each). Trimming removed 6 bases at V and 9 bases at J, with 14 bases between. The CDR3 has 13 residues. Germline CDR1 and CDR2: MNHNS and SASEGT.